The 28 T cell receptor beta chains given below trace back to one sample, sequenced in a study of CD8+ T cells in alopecia areata. Cell sorting was performed on pooled cutaneous lymph node cells with CD4, CD8alpha, NKG2D, NKG2ACE and other markers. Extraction of RNA preceded its reverse transcription into cDNA, which served as the sequencing template. TCRdb's copy holds only in-frame clones and misses some; the assay was immunoSEQ multiplex PCR. The record shows about 19,000 clones for this sample, with no singletons present. The sample taken for sequencing was CD8+ T cells sorted from a lymph node. All receptors derive from a C3H/HeJ mouse with alopecia areata. The strain is characterized by the MHC haplotype H2-k.

This clone has more than one count but fewer than ten. Mouse names are used for the genes. Read data end 4 residues before the CDR3 end; the end is taken from the germline J gene. The rearrangement links TRBV14 to TRBJ2-1; 9 bases are shared with TRBD2. The junction had 6 bases not matched to a gene; V was cut back by 5 bases and J by 3 bases. The CDR3 extends over 15 amino acids. Germline assignment: CDR1 SGHDT and CDR2 FRDEAV. Partial CDR3 DNA: TGTGCCAGCAGACCCGACTGGGGGACCTATGCT. Translated: CASRPDWGTYA. The CDR3, in full, reads CASRPDWGTYAEQFF.

This clone was recorded many times. The gene symbols are mouse symbols. Coverage ceases 4 residues before the CDR3 finishes, and the germline J gene fills in the end. This chain links TRBV16 with TRBJ1-2, with D perhaps TRBD1 (6 bases). The CDR3 totals 13 residues. V dropped 4 bases and J dropped 2 bases, with 8 bases sitting between them. Germline CDR1 SGHSA, CDR2 FRNQAP. This CDR3 is CASSSQGNSDYTF. The covered CDR3 bases are TGTGCAAGCAGCTCACAGGGCAACTCC.

This clone was observed a handful of times. Germline and genes: mouse. With the read ending 4 residues before the CDR3 end, the germline J gene is used to fill in that end. This sequence joins TRBV13-2 and TRBJ2-1; 11 bases agree with TRBD2. CDR1 and CDR2 (germline): NNHNN, SYGAGS (reference sequence). This CDR3 has 17 amino acids. V was pared by 2 bases and J by 0 bases, with 4 bases of the junction left unmatched. CDR3: CASGERLGGDNYAEQFF. Incomplete CDR3 DNA: TGTGCCAGCGGTGAGCGACTGGGGGGGGATAACTATGCT.

This clone was counted ten times or more. Gene names follow the mouse nomenclature. The CDR3 end falls 4 residues outside the read, so it is completed with the germline J gene. The chain couples TRBV1 to TRBJ1-2; D possibly corresponds to TRBD1 (5 bases). Germline assignment: CDR1 NSQYPW and CDR2 LRSPGD (reference sequence). The CDR3 spans 13 residues. Trimming took off 4 bases at V and 0 bases at J, with 6 bases between the two ends. The CDR3 bases that were read are TGCACCTGCAGTGAGACAGCAAACTCC. It encodes CTCSETANS. The entire CDR3 is CTCSETANSDYTF.

Remarks on this clone: The gene symbols are mouse symbols. Read sequence stops 4 residues before the CDR3 end, and the germline J gene provides the missing end. The V call is TRBV13-2, the J call TRBJ2-5; tentative D call: TRBD1 (5 bases). Trimming shortened V by 1 base and J by 3 bases, and 9 bases separated the two germline ends. Germline CDR1 reads NNHNN; CDR2 reads SYGAGS (reference sequence). The CDR3 contains 14 residues. The CDR3: CASGDMDTQDTQYF. The CDR3 DNA, read in part, is TGTGCCAGCGGTGATATGGACACTCAAGAC.

This clone was observed a handful of times. Since the CDR3 does not end with the conserved phenylalanine or tryptophan, this likely comes from a read error. It is unclear where the CDR3 begins or ends on the DNA, so no DNA is shown, and the CDR3 is as TCRdb lists it. The genes are named according to mouse. The chain couples TRBV16 to TRBJ1-7. TRBJ1-7 has ORF status, its function being uncertain. A total of 10 residues make up the CDR3, ends included. Germline V gene data show CDR1 as SGHSA and CDR2 as FRNQAP. The CDR3 loop reads CASSLEDWDH.

There are many counts of this clone. Gene names denote mouse genes. The CDR3 end is not reached by the read, which stops 4 residues before it; the germline J gene fills it in. The chain couples TRBV13-3 to TRBJ2-3; possible D gene TRBD2, 6 bases. From germline, CDR1 is NNHDY and CDR2 SYVADS. Trimming removed 1 base at V and 0 bases at J, with 9 bases between. The CDR3 spans 15 residues. The CDR3 bases that were read are TGTGCCAGCAGTGATTCTGGGGCTAGTGCAGAA. Translating it yields CASSDSGASAE. The full CDR3 reads CASSDSGASAETLYF.

About this clone itself: Mouse germline and gene names are used. The sequence runs out 4 residues before the end of the CDR3; the remainder is reconstructed from the germline J gene. This sequence joins TRBV17 and TRBJ2-7, with TRBD2 matching 9 bases. Trimming removed 2 bases from V and 0 bases from J; junction bases left unmatched: 2. The germline gives CDR1 MNHDT, CDR2 YYDKIL. The CDR3 has 15 amino acids. The CDR3 sequence is CASSRRLGVSYEQYF. The part of the CDR3 DNA that was read is TGTGCTAGCAGTAGAAGACTGGGGGTCTCCTAT.

This clone was seen many times. The germline and genes are mouse ones. CDR3 loop: CASSRDPWGSYEQYF. The sequenced CDR3 bases are TGTGCTAGCAGTAGAGATCCCTGGGGGTCCTAT. V is TRBV17 and J is TRBJ2-7; 7 nucleotides align to TRBD2. The read comes to an end 4 residues before the CDR3 does, leaving the germline J gene to fill in the end. V lost 0 bases, J lost 1 base, and 3 bases stayed unmatched. The length of the CDR3 is 15 residues. CDR1 and CDR2 from the germline V gene are MNHDT and YYDKIL. The entire variable domain, with the rest obtained from reference TRBV17 and TRBJ2-7, is as follows: DTTVKQNPRYKLARVGKPVNLICSQTMNHDTMYWYQKKPNQAPKLLLFYYDKILNREADTFEKFQSSRPNNSFCSLYIGSAGLEYSAMYLCASSRDPWGSYEQYFGPGTRLTVL.

This clone was picked up many times. All gene names here are mouse names. The read gets to within 4 residues of the CDR3 end, and the germline J gene fills in the rest. The V gene is TRBV1, the J gene TRBJ2-5, with 8 bases lining up with TRBD2. CDR3 length equals 13 residues. Germline lookup yields CDR1 NSQYPW and CDR2 LRSPGD (reference sequence). CDR3 DNA, as far as it was read: TGCACCTGCAGTGGGACTGGGAGAGAC. Translated: CTCSGTGRD. The full CDR3 reads CTCSGTGRDTQYF.

As for this clone: Gene names denote mouse genes. The CDR3 protein is CASSLPDWSQDTQYF. Partial CDR3 DNA: TGTGCAAGCAGCTTACCGGACTGGAGCCAAGAC. The V and J genes are TRBV16 and TRBJ2-5, with 7 positions matching TRBD2. The read terminates 4 residues before the CDR3 end, so the remaining end is supplied by the germline J gene. Trimming took 2 bases from V and 2 from J; bases not matched to a gene: 4. The CDR3 length is 15 residues. CDR1 is SGHSA, CDR2 FRNQAP, per germline.

In this sample, this clone turned up many times. Gene names follow the mouse nomenclature. The CDR3 end falls 4 residues outside the read, so it is completed with the germline J gene. V usage is TRBV13-2 and J usage is TRBJ2-1, with D perhaps being TRBD1 or TRBD2 (11 bases each). The germline gives CDR1 NNHNN, CDR2 SYGAGS (reference sequence). This CDR3 comprises 17 residues. CDR3 region: CASGGDRGYWGGAEQFF. CDR3 DNA, as far as it was read: TGTGCCAGCGGTGGGGACAGGGGGTACTGGGGGGGCGCT.

In its sample, this clone was seen many times. Any gene name here is a mouse gene name. The read ends 4 residues early relative to the CDR3; the germline J gene fills the gap. The chain uses TRBV1 and TRBJ1-4; TRBD1 might be the D (6 bases). The ends were cut back, 2 bases at V and 1 base at J, with 11 bases in the middle. The CDR3 spans 16 residues. Per germline, CDR1 NSQYPW and CDR2 LRSPGD (reference sequence). CDR3 protein: CTCSALGGRSNERLFF. CDR3 bases read: TGCACCTGCAGTGCACTAGGGGGACGTTCCAACGAA.

As for this clone: These gene names are mouse names. The read halts 4 residues ahead of the CDR3 end, with the missing end drawn from the germline J gene. V and J are TRBV19 and TRBJ2-3; D perhaps matches TRBD1 (5 bases). The germline gives CDR1 FNHDT, CDR2 SITEND (reference sequence). V lost 5 bases, J lost 0 bases, and 10 bases lay in between. CDR3 length: 14 amino acids. The CDR3 protein is CASSLTASAETLYF. Incomplete CDR3 DNA: TGTGCCAGCAGCTTGACAGCTAGTGCAGAA.

Notes on this clone: Gene names follow the mouse nomenclature. The sequenced fragment ends 4 residues before the CDR3 boundary, so the rest is inferred from the germline J gene. The chain is built from TRBV29 and TRBJ1-2; no clear D. The germline V and J ends were trimmed by 5 bases and 0 bases, with 13 bases remaining between them. Germline CDR1 reads MSHET; CDR2 reads SYDVDS. The CDR3 sequence is 15 residues long. CDR3 residues: CASSPAAQSNSDYTF. CDR3 DNA (partial): TGTGCTAGCAGTCCAGCCGCACAGTCAAACTCC.

This clone was recorded many times. Gene names follow the mouse nomenclature. The read terminates 4 residues ahead of where the CDR3 ends, so the germline J gene completes it. The rearrangement links TRBV14 to TRBJ2-1, with TRBD2 identical over 10 bases. This CDR3 comprises 17 residues. Trimming cost V 4 bases and J 0 bases; bases outside gene matches: 7. Looked up from germline, CDR1 is SGHDT and CDR2 is FRDEAV. The CDR3 loop is CASSPGTGAYNYAEQFF. The sequenced part of the CDR3 DNA is TGTGCCAGCAGTCCCGGGACTGGGGCCTATAACTATGCT.

Comment on this clone: Gene and germline names: mouse. The CDR3 extends 4 residues past the end of the read, so its final part is completed from the germline J gene. J is TRBJ2-2 and V is TRBV19; D call uncertain. CDR3 length: 15 residues. Germline V gene lookup returns CDR1 FNHDT and CDR2 SITEND (reference sequence). Trimming shortened V by 0 bases and J by 3 bases, and 9 bases separated the two germline ends. CDR3 DNA (partial): TGTGCCAGCAGTATAGAAACTGCGGACACCGGG. It translates to CASSIETADTG. The complete CDR3 protein is CASSIETADTGQLYF.

A word on this clone: The listed genes are named as in mouse. The read ends 4 residues shy of where the CDR3 ends; the end is completed using the germline J gene. The chain employs TRBV19 and TRBJ2-3; 8 nucleotides line up with TRBD2. Per germline, CDR1 FNHDT and CDR2 SITEND (reference sequence). The CDR3 consists of 15 residues. The V gene end was trimmed by 1 base and the J gene end by 0 bases; junction bases not matched to a gene: 1. CDR3 DNA, as far as it was read: TGTGCCAGCAGTATAACTGGGGGTAGTGCAGAA. Translating gives CASSITGGSAE. In full, the CDR3 is CASSITGGSAETLYF.

This clone was counted a few times. Here the gene names and germline are mouse. Coverage ceases 4 residues before the CDR3 finishes, and the germline J gene fills in the end. The V call is TRBV1, the J call TRBJ2-5; TRBD2 matches 7 bases. The junction had 5 bases not matched to a gene; V was cut back by 2 bases and J by 3 bases. Looked up from germline, CDR1 is NSQYPW and CDR2 is LRSPGD (reference sequence). This CDR3 is built from 15 residues. CDR3 in amino acids: CTCSARLGVQDTQYF. CDR3 DNA (partial): TGCACCTGCAGTGCACGGCTGGGGGTACAAGAC.

This clone was counted ten times or more. All gene names here are mouse names. Read coverage stops 4 residues before the CDR3 terminus; the germline J gene supplies the remainder. V gene TRBV17 combines with J gene TRBJ2-7; 8 bases are shared with TRBD1. The CDR3 contains 13 residues. Germline loops: CDR1 MNHDT, CDR2 YYDKIL. The ends lost 5 bases at V and 2 bases at J; junction bases unmatched: 2. The CDR3 reads CASSLTGAYEQYF. The sequenced CDR3 bases are TGTGCTAGCAGTCTGACAGGGGCCTAT.

There are many counts of this clone. Gene names refer to mouse genes. The CDR3 reads CASRDWGVAYEQYF. CDR3 bases read: TGTGCCAGCCGGGACTGGGGGGTCGCGTAT. J is TRBJ2-7 and V is TRBV13-3; 12 bases agree with TRBD2. The CDR3 end is not reached by the read, which stops 4 residues before it; the germline J gene fills it in. Germline V lookup: CDR1 NNHDY, CDR2 SYVADS. The CDR3 contains 14 residues.

This clone was seen repeatedly, ten times or more. The gene names here belong to mouse. The CDR3 extends 4 residues past the end of the read, so its final part is completed from the germline J gene. V gene TRBV13-3 combines with J gene TRBJ2-1, with 8 bases lining up with TRBD1. V shed 5 bases and J 3 bases; nucleotides not matched to a gene: 7. Germline V lookup: CDR1 NNHDY, CDR2 SYVADS. The CDR3 is made up of 15 amino acids. The sequenced part of the CDR3 DNA is TGTGCCAGCAGGGCAACGGACAGGGCCTATGCT. Its translation is CASRATDRAYA. The full CDR3 protein is CASRATDRAYAEQFF.

This clone is medium-sized (0.01 to 0.1%) within its sample. Gene names are mouse gene names. Read data end 4 residues before the CDR3 end; the end is taken from the germline J gene. This chain connects TRBV16 to TRBJ1-1; 7 nucleotides agree with TRBD1. The germline gives CDR1 SGHSA, CDR2 FRNQAP. This CDR3 contains 14 residues. V gave up 5 bases and J gave up 1 base; unmatched junction bases: 4. CDR3 bases read: TGTGCAAGCAGCGTGGGACAGTGGAACACA. Translation gives CASSVGQWNT. The entire CDR3 sequence reads CASSVGQWNTEVFF.

In the case of this clone: Mouse gene names apply. The read terminates 4 residues before the CDR3 end, so the remaining end is supplied by the germline J gene. The chain carries TRBV1 and TRBJ1-1, with a weak D call TRBD1 (6 bases). This CDR3 region has 15 residues. In germline, CDR1 is NSQYPW, CDR2 LRSPGD (reference sequence). The chain's CDR3 is CTCSAGTGGAREVFF. Partial CDR3 DNA: TGCACCTGCAGTGCAGGGACTGGGGGGGCAAGA.

This clone came up many times. All gene names here are mouse names. The sequence runs out 4 residues before the end of the CDR3; the remainder is reconstructed from the germline J gene. The gene calls are TRBV29 and TRBJ1-2; TRBD1 agrees at 12 bases. The V and J ends lost 7 bases and 2 bases, in that order; junction bases with no gene match: 2. Germline CDR1 and CDR2: MSHET and SYDVDS. This CDR3 spans 14 amino acids. The covered CDR3 bases are TGTGCTAGCACCGGGACAGGGGGCAACTCC. Translation: CASTGTGGNS. The whole CDR3 sequence is CASTGTGGNSDYTF.

A few counts support this clone. Gene names and germline match the mouse. The CDR3 end lies 4 residues beyond the end of the read and is filled in from the germline J gene. This chain joins TRBV20 and TRBJ2-2; D is possibly TRBD1 (6 bases). CDR1 is GFQATS and CDR2 is STVNSAI in the germline V gene. V lost 1 base and J lost 0, with 6 bases in between. There are 14 residues in the CDR3. The DNA read from the CDR3 is TGTGGTGCTAGGGGACAGGCAAACACCGGG. This translates into CGARGQANTG. The full-length CDR3 reads as CGARGQANTGQLYF.

Concerning this clone itself: Each gene name is a mouse one. The sequence runs out 4 residues before the end of the CDR3; the remainder is reconstructed from the germline J gene. J is TRBJ2-2 and V is TRBV19; 11 bases agree with TRBD2. With 4 bases clipped from V and 1 base from J, the junction kept 0 bases outside the gene matches. Germline V gives CDR1 FNHDT, CDR2 SITEND (reference sequence). The CDR3 loop spans 15 amino acids. CDR3 DNA, as far as it was read: TGTGCCAGCAGTGACTGGGGGGGAAACACCGGG. This translates into CASSDWGGNTG. The whole CDR3 sequence reads CASSDWGGNTGQLYF.

In its sample, this clone was seen a few times. Germline and genes here are mouse. The read halts 4 residues ahead of the CDR3 end, with the missing end drawn from the germline J gene. The V and J genes are TRBV19 and TRBJ2-2, with 11 nucleotides matching TRBD2. J was trimmed by 0 bases and V by 2 bases; bases with no gene match: 0. The germline V gene has CDR1 FNHDT and CDR2 SITEND (reference sequence). This CDR3 has 16 amino acids. CDR3 loop: CASSMDWGANTGQLYF. Partial CDR3 DNA: TGTGCCAGCAGTATGGACTGGGGGGCAAACACCGGG.